Shown below are 25 T cell receptor beta chains from a single sample sequenced in a study of CD8 T cells in Susac syndrome. Reverse transcription of roughly 0.45 to 1 ug RNA used random hexamers. TCRdb reprocessed the immunoSEQ multiplex PCR reads via MiXCR and lists one record per CDR3 protein. The sample yields about 100,000 distinct CDR3 sequences, around 93% seen once. The sample comprised CD8+ T cells from PBMCs. These receptors all come from a human donor in good health.

The rearrangement links TRBV25-1 to TRBJ2-7; D gene ambiguous. The CDR3 loop spans 14 amino acids. V shed 0 bases and J shed 2 bases, with 8 bases lying between them. Germline CDR1 MGHDK, CDR2 SYGVNS. The CDR3 here is CASSEYGFAYEQYF. The CDR3 DNA is TGTGCCAGCAGTGAATATGGGTTCGCCTACGAGCAGTACTTC.

The chain employs TRBV6-5 and TRBJ2-7; no clear D gene. Trimming stripped 2 bases from V and 2 bases from J, with 10 bases between. Germline V lookup: CDR1 MNHEY, CDR2 SVGAGI. The CDR3 totals 14 residues. The CDR3 DNA is TGTGCCAGCAGTTACGGGCGGACGGCCTACGAGCAGTACTTC. It encodes CASSYGRTAYEQYF.

The chain joins TRBV3-1 to TRBJ1-2, with 7 bases fitting TRBD1. CDR1 LGHDT and CDR2 YNNKEL come from the germline V gene (reference sequence). J was trimmed by 6 bases and V by 0 bases; bases with no gene match: 10. This CDR3 is built from 16 residues. The CDR3 reads CASSQDGSSDRDGYTF. DNA for the CDR3: TGTGCCAGCAGCCAAGACGGTTCGTCCGACAGGGATGGCTACACCTTC.

This chain links TRBV27 with TRBJ2-7; 7 bases are a match to TRBD1. V trimming: 4 bases; J trimming: 5 bases; junction bases outside the gene matches: 5. The CDR3 consists of 13 residues. Germline CDR1 and CDR2: MNHEY and SMNVEV (reference sequence). CDR3 in amino acids: CASSSHRGDEQYF. The CDR3 bases are TGTGCCAGCAGTTCCCACAGGGGCGACGAGCAGTACTTC.

The CDR3 nucleotides read TGTGCCAGCAAAGCCGGGACAGGCATTCTGGCCGAGCAGTACTTC. Translation gives CASKAGTGILAEQYF. The chain couples TRBV2 to TRBJ2-7, with TRBD1 matching 8 bases. The junction had 14 bases not matched to a gene; V was cut back by 7 bases and J by 6 bases. The germline V gene has CDR1 SNHLY and CDR2 FYNNEI. The CDR3 sequence is 15 residues long. The full variable domain, rest sourced from reference TRBV2 and TRBJ2-7, is EPEVTQTPSHQVTQMGQEVILRCVPISNHLYFYWYRQILGQKVEFLVSFYNNEISEKSEIFDDQFSVERPDGSNFTLKIRSTKLEDSAMYFCASKAGTGILAEQYFGPGTRLTVT.

This chain joins TRBV30 and TRBJ1-1; D might be TRBD1 (5 bases). In germline, CDR1 is GTSNPN, CDR2 SVGIG (reference sequence). Trimming took 3 bases from V and 4 from J, leaving 12 bases between them. The CDR3 is made up of 13 amino acids. CDR3 DNA sequence: TGTGCCTGGAGGCTTCAGGGACTCACTGAAGCTTTCTTT. Residues: CAWRLQGLTEAFF.

The J gene is TRBJ2-5, the V gene TRBV2, with TRBD2 as a possible D gene (7 bases). V was clipped by 5 bases and J by 5 bases, with 18 bases between them. The germline V gene encodes CDR1 SNHLY and CDR2 FYNNEI. The CDR3 has 15 residues. The DNA of the CDR3 is TGTGCCAGCAGTCCTCGGAGGGGGGGCGTCGAGACCCAGTACTTC. Protein product: CASSPRRGGVETQYF.

The gene calls are TRBV14 and TRBJ2-7; D call uncertain. The CDR3 consists of 11 residues. Germline lookup yields CDR1 SGHDN and CDR2 FVKESK. Trimming removed 0 bases from V and 7 bases from J, with 4 bases in between. The CDR3 DNA reads TGTGCCAGCAGCCAAGATAGGGAGCAGTACTTC. This codes for CASSQDREQYF.

This chain connects TRBV7-9 to TRBJ1-1, with 9 bases matching TRBD1. CDR3 length: 15 residues. Per germline, CDR1 SEHNR and CDR2 FQNEAQ (reference sequence). V lost 4 bases to trimming and J lost 1 base; unmatched junction nucleotides: 4. The CDR3 DNA is TGTGCCAGCAGCTCCCGACAGGGGGAGAACACTGAAGCTTTCTTT. This translates into CASSSRQGENTEAFF.

The chain is built from TRBV29-1 and TRBJ2-1; no clear D. Looked up from germline, CDR1 is SQVTM and CDR2 is ANQGSEA. The CDR3 has 15 residues. Trimming cost V 6 bases and J 0 bases, with 15 bases left between them. CDR3 nucleotide sequence: TGCAGCGTCTCTGGATCGTATAGCTCCTACAATGAGCAGTTCTTC. Protein sequence: CSVSGSYSSYNEQFF.

This sequence joins TRBV7-9 and TRBJ1-1, with a possible D match to TRBD1 (5 bases). The length of the CDR3 is 13 residues. Germline V gene lookup returns CDR1 SEHNR and CDR2 FQNEAQ (reference sequence). Trimming took 6 bases from V and 4 from J, leaving 12 bases between them. CDR3 sequence: CASRQGVTTEAFF. The CDR3 nucleotides are TGTGCCAGCAGACAAGGGGTTACCACTGAAGCTTTCTTT.

This rearrangement joins TRBV20-1 to TRBJ2-7, with no clear D. Looked up from germline, CDR1 is DFQATT and CDR2 is SNEGSKA (reference sequence). V lost 2 bases and J 0 bases, leaving 14 bases between the germline ends. The CDR3 is 15 amino acids. The CDR3 sequence: CSARIGSLSSYEQYF. For the CDR3, the DNA is TGCAGTGCTAGAATCGGGTCCCTGAGCTCCTACGAGCAGTACTTC.

The genes are TRBV10-3 and TRBJ1-2, with 9 bases identical to TRBD1. After removal of 6 bases from V and 3 bases from J, the junction contained 14 bases not matched to a gene. Germline V gene lookup returns CDR1 ENHRY and CDR2 SYGVKD. This CDR3 spans 17 amino acids. CDR3 DNA sequence: TGTGCCATCAGCGGGGGACAGGGCCTTAATACTTACTATGGCTACACCTTC. It codes for CAISGGQGLNTYYGYTF.

The chain carries TRBV19 and TRBJ2-7; no clear D. From germline, CDR1 is LNHDA and CDR2 SQIVND (reference sequence). V dropped 0 bases and J dropped 5 bases, with 8 bases sitting between them. The CDR3 sequence is 13 residues long. The CDR3 DNA reads TGTGCCAGTAGTATAGACCTAGAGGACGAGCAGTACTTC. This translates into CASSIDLEDEQYF.

The chain carries TRBV3-1 and TRBJ1-1; D is undetermined. The CDR3 has 12 residues. CDR1 and CDR2 from the germline V gene are LGHDT and YNNKEL (reference sequence). V was trimmed by 4 bases and J by 7 bases, leaving 10 bases between them. Written as DNA, the CDR3 is TGTGCCAGCAGCCTTTGGGCAGGTGAAGCTTTCTTT. The encoded protein is CASSLWAGEAFF.

The chain joins TRBV30 to TRBJ1-2, with D uncertain. V lost 0 bases and J 4 bases, leaving 6 bases between the germline ends. The CDR3 extends over 12 amino acids. The germline V gene encodes CDR1 GTSNPN and CDR2 SVGIG (reference sequence). The CDR3, as DNA: TGTGCCTGGAGTGTAGGTATCTATGGCTACACCTTC. Translated: CAWSVGIYGYTF.

J is TRBJ2-3 and V is TRBV27; 8 bases fit TRBD1. Germline V gene sequence: CDR1 MNHEY, CDR2 SMNVEV (reference sequence). The CDR3 has 15 amino acids. Losses at the gene ends were 4 bases for V and 6 bases for J; bases not matched to a gene: 9. The CDR3 loop reads CASSSRTGSLDTQYF. CDR3 in DNA: TGTGCCAGCAGTTCCAGGACAGGGTCGTTGGATACGCAGTATTTT.

Worth noting for this clonotype: One end of the junction is discordant with germline, which a read error may explain. The chain joins TRBV2 to TRBJ2-7; TRBD2 is a possible D gene (7 bases). From germline, CDR1 is SNHLY and CDR2 FYNNEI. The CDR3 covers 10 residues. CDR3 DNA: TGTGCCAGCAGAGGGGGGGTTGCGGGCTTC. Translated: CASRGGVAGF.

The chain is built from TRBV29-1 and TRBJ1-1; TRBD1 matches 8 bases. V trimming: 7 bases; J trimming: 6 bases; junction bases outside the gene matches: 7. The germline gives CDR1 SQVTM, CDR2 ANQGSEA. CDR3 length: 12 amino acids. As DNA, the CDR3 is TGCAGCGGCCGCAGGGGGCGAGCTGAAGCTTTCTTT. Translation: CSGRRGRAEAFF.

The rearrangement joins TRBV9 to TRBJ1-4, with a weak D call TRBD1 (6 bases). Germline loops: CDR1 SGDLS, CDR2 YYNGEE. V was cut by 3 bases and J by 3 bases, with 12 bases left in between. The CDR3 consists of 15 residues. CDR3 sequence reads: CASSAVGGANEKLFF. In DNA, the CDR3 is TGTGCCAGCAGCGCCGTAGGGGGGGCTAATGAAAAACTGTTTTTT. The variable domain in full, with the rest retrieved from reference TRBV9 and TRBJ1-4, is DSGVTQTPKHLITATGQRVTLRCSPRSGDLSVYWYQQSLDQGLQFLIQYYNGEERAKGNILERFSAQQFPDLHSELNLSSLELGDSALYFCASSAVGGANEKLFFGSGTQLSVL.

This chain joins TRBV4-1 and TRBJ2-7; 11 nucleotides agree with TRBD2. The germline gives CDR1 MGHRA, CDR2 YSYEKL. V was pared by 1 base and J by 6 bases, with 8 bases of the junction left unmatched. There are 16 residues in the CDR3. The CDR3 DNA is TGCGCCAGCAGCCAAGTCTTGCTAGCGGGGGGAAGCGAGCAGTACTTC. Translating it yields CASSQVLLAGGSEQYF.

This chain joins TRBV13 and TRBJ2-3, with D maybe TRBD2 (7 bases). CDR3 length: 16 amino acids. Between the trimmed V and J ends, which lost 4 bases and 3 bases, there was a span of 17 bases. Germline V CDR1 and CDR2: PRHDT, FYEKMQ (reference sequence). CDR3 protein: CASSSRGGLPTDTQYF. CDR3 in DNA: TGTGCCAGCAGCTCGAGGGGGGGACTACCAACAGATACGCAGTATTTT.

The rearrangement uses TRBV7-9 and TRBJ2-7; 7 bases fit TRBD1. The J segment lost 0 bases and the V segment lost 4 bases, leaving 9 bases of the junction unmatched. The CDR3 sequence is 16 residues long. Germline V gene data show CDR1 as SEHNR and CDR2 as FQNEAQ (reference sequence). The CDR3 reads CASSSAAQGNSYEQYF. The CDR3 bases are TGTGCCAGCAGCTCAGCCGCACAGGGGAACTCCTACGAGCAGTACTTC.

This rearrangement joins TRBV19 to TRBJ2-4; D is tentatively TRBD1 or TRBD2 (5 bases each). The germline V and J ends were trimmed by 4 bases and 0 bases, with 13 bases remaining between them. CDR1 and CDR2 from the germline V gene are LNHDA and SQIVND (reference sequence). The CDR3 contains 16 residues. CDR3: CASSTGTEEAKNIQYF. The CDR3 DNA reads TGTGCCAGTAGTACCGGGACGGAGGAAGCCAAAAACATTCAGTACTTC.

This clonotype was recorded once. V gene TRBV7-6 combines with J gene TRBJ1-1, with D unclear. Trimming pared 0 bases from V and 4 bases from J, leaving 6 bases between. CDR1 SGHVS and CDR2 FNYEAQ come from the germline V gene. CDR3 size: 13 residues. The CDR3 reads CASSLAQSTEAFF. The CDR3, as DNA: TGTGCCAGCAGCTTAGCGCAGTCCACTGAAGCTTTCTTT.